What follows is one T cell receptor (beta chain) and its context. The antigen remains undetermined. Mismatch with germline at one junction end may stem from a read error. Arm-PCR of CDR3 regions and iRepertoire HTBI primers were the basis on which TCR beta libraries were built. Using its own MiXCR run on the multiplex PCR reads, TCRdb lists one record per CDR3 protein. Here the sample spans over 300,000 distinct CDR3 sequences, 15% to 20% being singletons. CDR3 length: 16 amino acids. CDR1 is MNHNS and CDR2 is SASEGT in the germline V gene. The sample originates from a study of regulatory T cells in long-lasting Graves disease. Overall study context: With positive TSH receptor antibodies and over 5 years of antithyroid drugs, Graves' disease was considered persistent.

Findings and limits, study-wide: Persistent Graves' patients showed less TCR diversity than newly diagnosed patients showed. Owing to a sample size that was small, accuracy may have been reduced.

Time point described: persistent/refractory GD, antithyroid drugs over 5 years with positive TRAb. The TCR library was prepared using RNA isolated from PBMCs. This sequence was found in a female donor with Graves disease. This chain joins TRBV6-1 and TRBJ2-7, with TRBD1 matching 7 bases. The sample consisted of peripheral blood mononuclear cells (PBMCs), taken when the disease was refractory, from a patient treated with antithyroid drugs. CDR3 bases: TGTGCCAACAGTGAAGTCGAGACAGGGTATGGGTACGAGCAGTACTTC. The encoded protein is CANSEVETGYGYEQYF.